Presented here are 16 T cell receptor beta chains from one specimen sequenced in a study of CD8 T cells in Susac syndrome. Random hexamers primed reverse transcription of about 0.45 to 1 ug RNA. One entry per CDR3 protein results from TCRdb running MiXCR on the immunoSEQ multiplex PCR reads. The table records roughly 67,000 distinct CDR3 sequences, about 95% of them present only once. Sequencing was performed on CD8+ T cells from PBMCs. The receptor set was obtained from a human donor with multiple sclerosis.

This chain links TRBV29-1 with TRBJ1-3; TRBD1 matches at 7 bases. CDR1 and CDR2 from the germline V gene are SQVTM and ANQGSEA. This CDR3 is 13 amino acids long. V shed 7 bases, J shed 0 bases, and the junction held 3 bases outside the gene matches. The CDR3 nucleotides are TGCAGCGCCGACAGGGACTCTGGAAACACCATATATTTT. Protein product: CSADRDSGNTIYF.

The chain uses TRBV6-5 and TRBJ1-2, with 10 positions matching TRBD1. Germline loops: CDR1 MNHEY, CDR2 SVGAGI. V shed 4 bases, J shed 4 bases, and the junction held 0 bases outside the gene matches. There are 13 residues in the CDR3. In DNA, the CDR3 is TGTGCCAGCAGTTGGGACAGGGGCTATGGCTACACCTTC. It yields the protein CASSWDRGYGYTF.

This sequence joins TRBV2 and TRBJ2-5; possibly TRBD1 or TRBD2 for D (5 bases each). From germline, CDR1 is SNHLY and CDR2 FYNNEI. The V end was cut by 6 bases, the J end by 0 bases, with 8 bases between. The CDR3 spans 13 residues. The CDR3 sequence is CASRGTYQETQYF. CDR3 in DNA: TGTGCCAGCAGGGGGACGTACCAAGAGACCCAGTACTTC.

This chain connects TRBV7-9 to TRBJ2-3; no reliable D call. The CDR3 is 16 amino acids. Germline V CDR1 and CDR2: SEHNR, FQNEAQ (reference sequence). Trimming took off 5 bases at V and 2 bases at J, with 17 bases between the two ends. The CDR3 nucleotides read TGTGCCAGCAGCCCCGCCCAAAGTGGCCCCACAGATACGCAGTATTTT. Encoded protein: CASSPAQSGPTDTQYF.

The V and J genes are TRBV27 and TRBJ2-7, with D perhaps assigned TRBD1 or TRBD2 (5 bases each). Germline CDR1 is MNHEY and CDR2 is SMNVEV (reference sequence). V was clipped by 2 bases and J by 4 bases, with 9 bases between them. This CDR3 is 13 amino acids long. The CDR3: CASSLRGPYEQYF. The CDR3 coding sequence is TGTGCCAGCAGTTTACGGGGCCCGTACGAGCAGTACTTC.

The chain carries TRBV19 and TRBJ1-1; no clear D. CDR3 length: 14 residues. CDR1 is LNHDA, CDR2 SQIVND, per germline (reference sequence). V was pared by 1 base and J by 1 base, with 7 bases between. CDR3 in DNA: TGTGCCAGTAGTATAGCATCCCGGAACACTGAAGCTTTCTTT. Residues: CASSIASRNTEAFF.

The chain couples TRBV7-9 to TRBJ2-7; 7 positions agree with TRBD1. V shed 6 bases, J shed 6 bases, and the junction held 14 bases outside the gene matches. The germline V gene encodes CDR1 SEHNR and CDR2 FQNEAQ (reference sequence). The CDR3 covers 15 residues. The CDR3 DNA reads TGTGCCAGCAGTGACGGGGACAGCCAAGCTTTCGAGCAGTACTTC. It encodes CASSDGDSQAFEQYF.

This chain links TRBV20-1 with TRBJ2-7; D gene unclear. The CDR3 is made up of 14 amino acids. Looked up from germline, CDR1 is DFQATT and CDR2 is SNEGSKA (reference sequence). V lost 0 bases and J lost 3, with 12 bases in between. Written as DNA, the CDR3 is TGCAGTGCTAGAGATCGGATGATCCTCTACGAGCAGTACTTC. As protein: CSARDRMILYEQYF.

This chain connects TRBV15 to TRBJ2-1; TRBD2 agrees at 16 bases. Germline-derived CDR1 and CDR2 are LNHNV and YYDKDF (reference sequence). Unmatched junction bases numbered 19, after V lost 3 bases and J lost 2 bases. There are 23 residues in the CDR3. CDR3 nucleotide sequence: TGTGCCACCAGCAGCCCCGGGACTAGCGGGAGGGCATTTGACACTTACACCTACAATGAGCAGTTCTTC. It specifies CATSSPGTSGRAFDTYTYNEQFF.

The CDR3, as DNA: TGTGCCTGGAGTGGCCAAGTCTACGAGCAGTACTTC. Translated, it gives CAWSGQVYEQYF. The chain joins TRBV30 to TRBJ2-7, with D unclear. CDR1 and CDR2 from the germline V gene are GTSNPN and SVGIG (reference sequence). The CDR3 spans 12 residues. V gave up 1 base and J gave up 3 bases, with 7 bases separating them. Together with reference TRBV30 and TRBJ2-7, the CDR3 gives the full variable domain: SQTIHQWPATLVQPVGSPLSLECTVEGTSNPNLYWYRQAAGRGLQLLFYSVGIGQISSEVPQNLSASRPQDRQFILSSKKLLLSDSGFYLCAWSGQVYEQYFGPGTRLTVT.

The V call is TRBV6-2 or TRBV6-3, the J call TRBJ2-1, with D perhaps matching TRBD1 (6 bases). Trimming took 4 bases from V and 4 from J, leaving 8 bases between them. This CDR3 has 13 amino acids. Germline CDR1 reads MNHEY; CDR2 reads SVGEGT. CDR3 bases: TGTGCCAGCAGTTTAACAGGGTACAATGAGCAGTTCTTC. Translated, it gives CASSLTGYNEQFF.

The V gene is TRBV7-9, the J gene TRBJ1-2, with no clear D. Germline V gene sequence: CDR1 SEHNR, CDR2 FQNEAQ (reference sequence). This CDR3 is 17 amino acids long. The V and J ends lost 3 bases and 1 base respectively, with 18 bases between them. The CDR3 nucleotides read TGTGCCAGCAGCTTGAGGGAGTTGATCTCCCATAACTATGGCTACACCTTC. This translates into CASSLRELISHNYGYTF.

The chain uses TRBV4-3 and TRBJ2-7; D could derive from TRBD1 or TRBD2 (5 bases each). The CDR3 is made up of 14 amino acids. Germline-derived CDR1 and CDR2 are LGHNA and YSLEER. V lost 2 bases and J lost 4, with 12 bases in between. The CDR3: CASSQFWGPYEQYF. The CDR3 coding sequence is TGCGCCAGCAGCCAATTTTGGGGACCTTACGAGCAGTACTTC.

V is TRBV30 and J is TRBJ2-2, with D perhaps matching TRBD2 (6 bases). CDR1 and CDR2 from the germline V gene are GTSNPN and SVGIG (reference sequence). With 8 bases removed from V and 7 bases from J, the gap between germline ends came to 23 bases. CDR3 length: 15 amino acids. The CDR3 DNA reads as TGTGCCCTTGGGGAGGATAGTGCTTGGAGCGGGGAGCTGTTTTTT. This encodes CALGEDSAWSGELFF.

This chain uses TRBV20-1 with TRBJ1-2; D is perhaps TRBD1 (6 bases). This CDR3 contains 13 residues. Trimming stripped 3 bases from V and 4 bases from J, with 12 bases between. The germline V gene has CDR1 DFQATT and CDR2 SNEGSKA (reference sequence). DNA for the CDR3: TGCAGTGCTAGGGCGGGGGGCGGCTATGGCTACACCTTC. Protein product: CSARAGGGYGYTF.

This clonotype was detected only a few times. This chain connects TRBV27 to TRBJ1-1, with D hard to call. The CDR3 is made up of 13 amino acids. Per the germline V gene, CDR1 is MNHEY and CDR2 is SMNVEV (reference sequence). Deletions cut 3 bases from V and 0 bases from J, with 5 bases between. CDR3 nucleotides: TGTGCCAGCAGTTTGGGATTGAACACTGAAGCTTTCTTT. This translates into CASSLGLNTEAFF.